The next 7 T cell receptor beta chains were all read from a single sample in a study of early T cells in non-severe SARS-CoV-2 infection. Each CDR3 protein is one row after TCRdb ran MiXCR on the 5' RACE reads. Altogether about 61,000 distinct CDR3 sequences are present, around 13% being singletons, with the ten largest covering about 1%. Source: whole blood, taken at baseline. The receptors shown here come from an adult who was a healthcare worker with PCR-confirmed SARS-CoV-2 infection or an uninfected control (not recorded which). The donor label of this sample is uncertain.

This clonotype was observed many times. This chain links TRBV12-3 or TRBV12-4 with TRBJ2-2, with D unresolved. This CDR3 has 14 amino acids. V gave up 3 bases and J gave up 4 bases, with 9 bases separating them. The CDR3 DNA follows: TGTGCCAGCAGTTTTTCTGAGGCCACCGGGGAGCTGTTTTTT. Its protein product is CASSFSEATGELFF.

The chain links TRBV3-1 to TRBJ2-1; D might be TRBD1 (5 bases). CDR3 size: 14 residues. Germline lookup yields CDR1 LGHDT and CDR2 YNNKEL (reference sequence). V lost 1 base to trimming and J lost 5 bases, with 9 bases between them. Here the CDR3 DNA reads TGTGCCAGCAGCCAAGGGGGCTACGACAATGAGCAGTTCTTC. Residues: CASSQGGYDNEQFF.

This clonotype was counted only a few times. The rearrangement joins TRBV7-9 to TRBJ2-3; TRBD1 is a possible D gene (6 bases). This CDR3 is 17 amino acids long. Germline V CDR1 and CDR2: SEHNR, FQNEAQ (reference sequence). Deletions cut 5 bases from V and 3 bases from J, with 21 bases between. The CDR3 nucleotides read TGTGCCAGCAGCCTACCCTCAGGAGCAGGGGCAACAGATACGCAGTATTTT. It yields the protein CASSLPSGAGATDTQYF.

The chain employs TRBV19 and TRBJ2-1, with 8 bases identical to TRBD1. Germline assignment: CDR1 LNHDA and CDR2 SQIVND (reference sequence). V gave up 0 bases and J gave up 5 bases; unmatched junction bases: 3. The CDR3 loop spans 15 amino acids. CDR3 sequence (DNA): TGTGCCAGTAGTATAGAGCAGGGGGCCCACAATGAGCAGTTCTTC. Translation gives CASSIEQGAHNEQFF.

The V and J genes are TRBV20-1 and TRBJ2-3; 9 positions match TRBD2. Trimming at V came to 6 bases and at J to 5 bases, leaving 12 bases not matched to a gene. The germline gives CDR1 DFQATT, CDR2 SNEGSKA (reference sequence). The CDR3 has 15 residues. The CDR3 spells CSASFKRGAVDTQYF. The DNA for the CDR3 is TGCAGTGCGTCCTTCAAGCGGGGGGCTGTAGATACGCAGTATTTT.

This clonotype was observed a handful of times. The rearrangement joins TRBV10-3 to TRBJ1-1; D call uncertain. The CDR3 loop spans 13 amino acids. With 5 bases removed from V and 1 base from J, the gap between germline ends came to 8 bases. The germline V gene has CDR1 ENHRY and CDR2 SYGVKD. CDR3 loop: CAISQYWNTEAFF. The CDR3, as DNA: TGTGCCATCAGTCAGTACTGGAACACTGAAGCTTTCTTT.

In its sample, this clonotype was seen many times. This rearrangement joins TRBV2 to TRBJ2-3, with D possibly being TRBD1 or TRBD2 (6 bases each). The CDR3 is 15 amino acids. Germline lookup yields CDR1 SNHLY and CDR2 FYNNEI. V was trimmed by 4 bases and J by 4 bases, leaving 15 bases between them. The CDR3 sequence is CASSVNQGRSDTQYF. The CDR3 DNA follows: TGTGCCAGCAGTGTCAATCAGGGGAGGTCAGATACGCAGTATTTT.